This T cell receptor beta chain was retrieved from a study of cytomegalovirus exposure and HLA in healthy donors. Findings and caveats of the study: Most of the CMV-associated TCR beta chains (in a later analysis) appeared to be HLA-restricted. Most TCR sequences proved rare, with some public TCRs found in many donors. Follow-up analysis later connected one missense variant in DCLRE1C with trimming of TCR beta V- and J-genes.

Concerning this clone itself: Its antigen is as yet unknown.

Primers for the PCR totalled 60 Vbeta and 13 Jbeta. Using immunoSEQ multiplex PCR, the repertoire was profiled, and TCRdb retains in-frame clones only, with some absent. The table lists fewer than 120,000 clones, 75% to 90% of them singletons, with about 1.8% in the top ten. J was trimmed by 5 bases and V by 5 bases; bases with no gene match: 9. CDR1 and CDR2 (germline): MNHNY, SVGAGI (reference sequence). CDR3 length: 16 amino acids. Nominally healthy donors were sampled, though unrecorded immune exposures were likely. The specimen sequenced was PBMCs. This TCR derives from a middle-aged man in good health and CMV-seronegative. This chain connects TRBV6-6 to TRBJ1-2, with 12 nucleotides matching TRBD1. The chain's CDR3 is CASSQTGTGGRYGYTF. In nucleotides, the CDR3 is TGTGCCAGCAGTCAAACCGGGACAGGGGGCAGGTATGGCTACACCTTC.